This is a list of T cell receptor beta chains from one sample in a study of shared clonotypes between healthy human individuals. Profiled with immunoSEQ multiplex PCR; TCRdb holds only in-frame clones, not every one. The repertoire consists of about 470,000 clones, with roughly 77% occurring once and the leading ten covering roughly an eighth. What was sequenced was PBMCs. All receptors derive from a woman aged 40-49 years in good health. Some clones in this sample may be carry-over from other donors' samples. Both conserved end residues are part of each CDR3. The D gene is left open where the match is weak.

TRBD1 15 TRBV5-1 CASSGQGSGANVLTF
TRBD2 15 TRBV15 CATSRDPTSGAFKFF
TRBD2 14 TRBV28 CASSFAGGAYEQYF
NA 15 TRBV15 CATSLRRTPRETQYF
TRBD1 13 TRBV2 CASKGQGAGEQYF
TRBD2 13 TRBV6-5 CASSYSGGGELFF
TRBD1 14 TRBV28 CASRGGTGVETQYF
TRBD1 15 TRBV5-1 CASTYMDRENTEAFF
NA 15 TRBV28 CASAGASFYAGELFF
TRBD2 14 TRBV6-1 CASRATSGSHEQYF
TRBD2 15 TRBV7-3 CASSLAAGAYNEQFF
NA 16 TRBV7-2 CASSLRPGRAAGEQYF
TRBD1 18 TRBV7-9 CASSLGRGNYPSGNTIYF
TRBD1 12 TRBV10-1 CASGDRGEEQFF
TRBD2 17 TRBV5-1 CASSSGTSGSGAGELFF
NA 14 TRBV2 CASTPTGESYEQYF
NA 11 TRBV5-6 CASSLDREQFF
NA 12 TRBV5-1 CASSLVAYEQYF
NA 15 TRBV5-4 CASSSPLWGHNEQFF
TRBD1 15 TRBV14 CASSQDGTGSYEQYF
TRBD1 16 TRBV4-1 CASSQGRVAGGEKLFF
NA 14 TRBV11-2 CASSSGQFTDIQYF
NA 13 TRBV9 CASSSHGLNEQFF
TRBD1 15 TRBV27 CASSARTGTGTGYTF
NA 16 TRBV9 CASSARLVAGANVLTF
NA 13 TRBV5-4 CASSLDLTDTQYF
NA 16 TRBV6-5 CASSSYLVGAFNEQFF
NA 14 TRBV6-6 CASSYRLATDTQYF
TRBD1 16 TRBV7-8 CASSLRPGTVSYEQYF
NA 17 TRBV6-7 CASSYPGRRHPSYEQYF